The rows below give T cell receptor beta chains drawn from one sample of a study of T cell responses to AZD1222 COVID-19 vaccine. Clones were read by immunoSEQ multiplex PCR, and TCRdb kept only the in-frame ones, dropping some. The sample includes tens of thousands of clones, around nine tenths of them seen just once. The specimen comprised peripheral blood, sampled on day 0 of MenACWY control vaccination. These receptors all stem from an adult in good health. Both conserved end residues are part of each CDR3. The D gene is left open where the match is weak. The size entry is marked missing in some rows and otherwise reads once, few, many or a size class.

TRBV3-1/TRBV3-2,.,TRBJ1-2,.,CASSQGYYGYTF,TGTGCCAGCAGCCAGGGTTACTATGGCTACACCTTC
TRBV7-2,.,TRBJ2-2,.,CASRGTLAGELFF,TGTGCCAGCAGGGGGACTCTCGCCGGGGAGCTGTTTTTT
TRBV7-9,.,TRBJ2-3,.,CASSLEAGNTDTQYF,TGTGCCAGCAGCTTAGAGGCCGGAAACACAGATACGCAGTATTTT
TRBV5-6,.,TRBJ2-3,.,CASSFRLVLFNTDTQYF,TGTGCCAGCAGCTTCAGACTAGTCCTATTTAACACAGATACGCAGTATTTT
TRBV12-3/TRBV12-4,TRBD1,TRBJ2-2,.,CASNAGGIGELFF,TGTGCCAGCAATGCAGGGGGCATCGGGGAGCTGTTTTTT
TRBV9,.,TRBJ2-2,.,CASSVTGFSTGELFF,TGTGCCAGCAGCGTAACCGGGTTTTCCACCGGGGAGCTGTTTTTT
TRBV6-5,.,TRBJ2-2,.,CASSYGGYTGELFF,TGTGCCAGCAGTTATGGTGGTTACACCGGGGAGCTGTTTTTT
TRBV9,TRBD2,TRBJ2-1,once,CASSAGTSGLWEQFF,TGTGCCAGCAGCGCGGGGACTAGCGGGCTCTGGGAGCAGTTCTTC
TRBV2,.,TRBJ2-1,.,CASREGGPQEFF,TGTGCCAGCAGGGAAGGGGGACCCCAGGAGTTCTTC
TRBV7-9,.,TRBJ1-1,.,CASSVQVLPNTEAFF,TGTGCCAGCAGCGTCCAGGTTCTCCCGAACACTGAAGCTTTCTTT
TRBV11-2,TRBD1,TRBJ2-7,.,CASSVYRGGYEQYF,TGTGCCAGCAGCGTATACAGGGGCGGTTACGAGCAGTACTTC
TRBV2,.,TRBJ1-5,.,CASRVQGSGQPQHF,TGTGCCAGCAGAGTACAGGGAAGCGGTCAGCCCCAGCATTTT
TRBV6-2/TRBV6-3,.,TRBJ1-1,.,CASSYLGLNTEAFF,TGTGCCAGCAGTTACCTGGGACTGAACACTGAAGCTTTCTTT
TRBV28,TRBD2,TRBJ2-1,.,CASSRTFLLAGASSYNEQFF,TGTGCCAGCAGTCGCACTTTTCTGTTAGCGGGTGCTAGCTCCTACAATGAGCAGTTCTTC
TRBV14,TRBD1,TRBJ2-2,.,CASSQVHGTGTRSGELFF,TGTGCCAGCAGCCAAGTTCATGGGACAGGGACTCGGAGCGGGGAGCTGTTTTTT
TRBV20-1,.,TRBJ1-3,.,CSALRGDTIYF,TGCAGTGCGCTGCGGGGTGACACCATATATTTT
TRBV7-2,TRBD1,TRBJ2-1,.,CASSRGDRGYSEQFF,TGTGCCAGCAGCCGGGGGGACAGGGGATATAGTGAGCAGTTCTTC
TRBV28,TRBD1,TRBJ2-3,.,CASETGDTQYF,TGTGCCAGTGAGACAGGGGATACGCAGTATTTT
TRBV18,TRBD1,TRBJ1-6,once,CASSPRGQGATNSPLHF,TGTGCCAGCTCACCTCGGGGACAGGGGGCAACCAATTCACCCCTCCACTTT
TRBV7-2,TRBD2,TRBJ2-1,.,CASSPGTSSSDEQFF,TGTGCCAGCAGCCCCGGGACTAGCTCGTCGGATGAGCAGTTCTTC
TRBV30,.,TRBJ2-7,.,CAWSRGNNYEQYF,TGTGCCTGGTCTAGGGGGAATAACTACGAGCAGTACTTC
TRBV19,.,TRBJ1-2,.,CASSPRSEGASYGYTF,TGTGCCAGTAGTCCTAGGTCGGAAGGGGCGAGCTATGGCTACACCTTC
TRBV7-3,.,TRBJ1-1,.,CASSPGSDTEAFF,TGTGCCAGCAGCCCCGGGTCGGACACTGAAGCTTTCTTT